This TCR beta chain was profiled in a study of blood T cell repertoires in COVID-19. About the research overall: The samples span acute and convalescent COVID-19 from the United States, Italy and Spain. T cells, B-cell-depleted T cells, or PBMCs supplied cDNA or gDNA.

The CDR3 is 13 amino acids. Trimming removed 5 bases from V and 7 bases from J; junction bases left unmatched: 7. The germline gives CDR1 SGHDT, CDR2 YYEEEE. Authors' methods: Reference gene primer amplification gave estimated nucleated cell counts. TCRdb keeps only in-frame clones here, not all; method: immunoSEQ multiplex PCR. V and J calls and clone size are as listed in that table; D and trimming were resolved from the DNA. This table holds roughly 100,000 clones, roughly 84% found once. The receptor was derived from a human donor in a cohort sampled during active or convalescent COVID-19. The rearrangement links TRBV5-6 to TRBJ2-5; 8 bases fit TRBD1. Sequencing was performed on peripheral blood. CDR3 in amino acids: CASSFNRGATQYF. The CDR3, as DNA: TGTGCCAGCAGTTTTAACAGGGGGGCGACCCAGTACTTC.